The clone carrying this T cell receptor beta chain has just a few counts. Its antigen is as yet unknown. This CDR3 has 16 residues. From germline, CDR1 is SGHTA and CDR2 FQGTGA. V dropped 1 base and J dropped 4 bases, with 15 bases sitting between them. The record originates from a study of cytomegalovirus exposure and HLA in healthy donors. General study points: What a later analysis showed was that several of the most significant clusters appeared linked to common viral pathogens. Some TCR beta chains (164 of them) were listed as cytomegalovirus-associated.

In the PCR, 60 Vbeta and 13 Jbeta primers were used. Only in-frame clones appear in the TCRdb table, and some are missing; sequencing was by immunoSEQ multiplex PCR. In the table there are 110,000 to 150,000 clones, roughly 65% of which are singletons. V is TRBV7-3 and J is TRBJ2-3; TRBD2 might be the D (6 bases). Sequencing input: PBMCs. This TCR was sampled from a man aged 55 to 70 in good health and CMV-seronegative. In nucleotides, the CDR3 is TGTGCCAGCAGCTTAAGTCGCCGGGGACTTGCAGATACGCAGTATTTT. Translation gives CASSLSRRGLADTQYF. The variable domain in full, completed from reference TRBV7-3 and TRBJ2-3, reads GAGVSQTPSNKVTEKGKYVELRCDPISGHTALYWYRQSLGQGPEFLIYFQGTGAADDSGLPNDRFFAVRPEGSVSTLKIQRTERGDSAVYLCASSLSRRGLADTQYFGPGTRLTVL.